Given below is one TCR beta chain in context. What it binds is unknown. The record originates from a study of T-cell reconstitution after alpha-beta-depleted transplantation in children. Preparation of the TCRbeta library used unique molecular identifiers. MiXCR, applied by TCRdb to the PCR reads, yields one record per CDR3 protein. The table shows approximately 630,000 distinct CDR3 sequences, with around 13% occurring only once. Findings of the study overall: Hyperexpanded clones declined; after one year, newly produced T cells mostly supplied diversity. High day-60 TCRbeta diversity in some patients came from surviving recipient T cells and thymic progenitors. Several hundred expanded graft clones reportedly gave rise to the alpha-beta T cells present about two months after transplant.

This CDR3 spans 16 amino acids. The V gene is TRBV21-1, the J gene TRBJ2-5; the table assigns TRBD1, which was not confirmed against the DNA. TRBV21-1 counts as a pseudogene. The source was PBMCs, collected before TCRalphabeta/CD19-depleted stem cell transplant. The clonotype comes from a girl under 10 years old with congenital amegakaryocytic thrombocytopenia, due to receive a stem cell transplant. CDR3 residues: CASSNEPRLVQETQYF. The DNA of the CDR3 is TGTGCCAGCAGCAATGAGCCCCGACTCGTCCAAGAGACCCAGTACTTC.